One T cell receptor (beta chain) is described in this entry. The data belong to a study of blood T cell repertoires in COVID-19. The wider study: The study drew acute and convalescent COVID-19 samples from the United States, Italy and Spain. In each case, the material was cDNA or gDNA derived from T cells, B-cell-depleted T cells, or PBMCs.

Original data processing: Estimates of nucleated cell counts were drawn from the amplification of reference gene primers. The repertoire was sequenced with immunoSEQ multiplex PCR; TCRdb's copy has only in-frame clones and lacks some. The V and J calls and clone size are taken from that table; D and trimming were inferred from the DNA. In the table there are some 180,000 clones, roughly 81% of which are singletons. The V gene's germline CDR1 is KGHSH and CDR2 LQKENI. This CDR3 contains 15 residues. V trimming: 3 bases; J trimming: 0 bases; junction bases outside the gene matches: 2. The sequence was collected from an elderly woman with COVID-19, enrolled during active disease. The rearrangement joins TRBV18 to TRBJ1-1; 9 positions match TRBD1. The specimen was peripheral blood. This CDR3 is CASSPGQGLNTEAFF. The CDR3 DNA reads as TGTGCCAGCTCACCGGGACAGGGCTTGAACACTGAAGCTTTCTTT.